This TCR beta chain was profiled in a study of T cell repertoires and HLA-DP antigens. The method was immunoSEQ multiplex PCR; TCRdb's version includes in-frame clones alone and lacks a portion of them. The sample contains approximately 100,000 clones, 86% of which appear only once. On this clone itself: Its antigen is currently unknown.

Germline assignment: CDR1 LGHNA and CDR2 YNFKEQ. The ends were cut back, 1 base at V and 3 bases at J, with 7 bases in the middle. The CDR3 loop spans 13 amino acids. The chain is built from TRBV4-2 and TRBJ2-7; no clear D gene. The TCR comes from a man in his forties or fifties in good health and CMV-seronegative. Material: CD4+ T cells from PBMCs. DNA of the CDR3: TGTGCCAGCAGCCAAGGGTTGGGCTACGAGCAGTACTTC. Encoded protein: CASSQGLGYEQYF.